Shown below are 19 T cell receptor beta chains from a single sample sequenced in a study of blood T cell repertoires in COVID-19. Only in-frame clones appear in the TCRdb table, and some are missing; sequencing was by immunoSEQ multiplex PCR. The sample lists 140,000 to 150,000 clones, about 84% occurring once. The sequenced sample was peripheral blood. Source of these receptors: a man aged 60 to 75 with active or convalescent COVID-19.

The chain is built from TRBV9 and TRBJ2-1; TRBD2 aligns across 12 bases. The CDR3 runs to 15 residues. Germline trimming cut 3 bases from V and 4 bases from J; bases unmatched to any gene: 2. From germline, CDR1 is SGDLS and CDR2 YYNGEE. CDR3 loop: CASSGTSGAYNEQFF. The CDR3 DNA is TGTGCCAGCAGCGGGACTAGCGGGGCATACAATGAGCAGTTCTTC.

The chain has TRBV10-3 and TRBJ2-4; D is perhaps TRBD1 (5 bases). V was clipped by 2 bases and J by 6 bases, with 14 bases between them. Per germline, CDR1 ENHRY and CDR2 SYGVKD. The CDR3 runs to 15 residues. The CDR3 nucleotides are TGTGCCATCAGTGAGGGCCTGGGTAGGGGAAACATTCAGTACTTC. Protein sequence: CAISEGLGRGNIQYF.

CDR3 sequence reads: CASSSRGRSEQYF. DNA of the CDR3: TGTGCCAGCAGTTCCCGCGGGAGGAGCGAGCAGTACTTC. This chain connects TRBV27 to TRBJ2-7; 8 bases agree with TRBD2. CDR3 length equals 13 residues. The germline CDR1 and CDR2 sequences are MNHEY and SMNVEV (reference sequence). Germline trimming cut 4 bases from V and 6 bases from J; bases unmatched to any gene: 5.

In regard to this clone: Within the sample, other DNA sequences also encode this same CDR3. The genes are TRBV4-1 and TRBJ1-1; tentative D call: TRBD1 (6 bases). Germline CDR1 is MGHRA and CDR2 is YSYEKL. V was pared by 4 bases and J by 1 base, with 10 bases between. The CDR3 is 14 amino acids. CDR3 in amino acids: CASSPETGNTEAFF. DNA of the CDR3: TGCGCCAGCAGCCCGGAGACAGGGAACACTGAAGCTTTCTTT.

CDR3 DNA: TGTGCCAGTAGTGACCCACAGGGCCAGAGTAATGAAAAACTGTTTTTT. It translates to CASSDPQGQSNEKLFF. This rearrangement joins TRBV19 to TRBJ1-4, with D perhaps TRBD1 (6 bases). Germline CDR1 and CDR2: LNHDA and SQIVND (reference sequence). The CDR3 has 16 residues. The V and J ends lost 5 bases and 4 bases respectively, with 17 bases between them.

CDR3 amino acids: CASSSGQSGNTIYF. CDR3 coding DNA: TGTGCCAGCAGCTCGGGACAGTCTGGAAACACCATATATTTT. The J gene is TRBJ1-3, the V gene TRBV7-9, with TRBD1 identical over 7 bases. CDR1 and CDR2 (germline): SEHNR, FQNEAQ (reference sequence). The J segment lost 1 base and the V segment lost 4 bases, leaving 1 base of the junction unmatched. The CDR3 spans 14 residues. The entire variable domain, with the rest obtained from reference TRBV7-9 and TRBJ1-3, is as follows: DTGVSQNPRHKITKRGQNVTFRCDPISEHNRLYWYRQTLGQGPEFLTYFQNEAQLEKSRLLSDRFSAERPKGSFSTLEIQRTEQGDSAMYLCASSSGQSGNTIYFGEGSWLTVV.

This CDR3 is CASSEGAGPYEQYF. The CDR3 DNA sequence: TGTGCCAGCAGTGAAGGAGCCGGTCCCTACGAGCAGTACTTC. The V call is TRBV2, the J call TRBJ2-7, with D unresolved. The germline CDR1 and CDR2 sequences are SNHLY and FYNNEI. This CDR3 contains 14 residues. V lost 1 base, J lost 2 bases, and 9 bases lay in between.

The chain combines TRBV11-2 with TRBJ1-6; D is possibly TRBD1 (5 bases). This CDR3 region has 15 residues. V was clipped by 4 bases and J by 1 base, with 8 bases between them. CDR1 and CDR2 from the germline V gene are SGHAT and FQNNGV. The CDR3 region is CASSSTGSYNSPLHF. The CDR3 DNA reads TGTGCCAGCAGCTCAACAGGTTCCTATAATTCACCCCTCCACTTT.

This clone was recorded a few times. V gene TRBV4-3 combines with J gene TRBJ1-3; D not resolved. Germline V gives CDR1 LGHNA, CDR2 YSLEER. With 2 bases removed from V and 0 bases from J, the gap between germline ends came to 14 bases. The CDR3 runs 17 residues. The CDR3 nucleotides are TGCGCCAGCAGCCAATCCCCAGGAGCGGCCTCTGGAAACACCATATATTTT. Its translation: CASSQSPGAASGNTIYF.

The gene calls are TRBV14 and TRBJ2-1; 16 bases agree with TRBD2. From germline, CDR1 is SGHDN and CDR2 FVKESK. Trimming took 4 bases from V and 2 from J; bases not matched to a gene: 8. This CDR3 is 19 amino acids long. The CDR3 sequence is CASSLGTSGRAVTYNEQFF. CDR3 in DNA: TGTGCCAGCAGCCTGGGGACTAGCGGGAGGGCCGTAACCTACAATGAGCAGTTCTTC.

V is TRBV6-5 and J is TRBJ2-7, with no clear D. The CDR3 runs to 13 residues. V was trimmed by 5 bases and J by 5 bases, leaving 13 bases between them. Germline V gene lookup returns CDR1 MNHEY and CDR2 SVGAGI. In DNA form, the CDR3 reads TGTGCCAGCAGTCGTACTCACCGGGACGAGCAGTACTTC. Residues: CASSRTHRDEQYF.

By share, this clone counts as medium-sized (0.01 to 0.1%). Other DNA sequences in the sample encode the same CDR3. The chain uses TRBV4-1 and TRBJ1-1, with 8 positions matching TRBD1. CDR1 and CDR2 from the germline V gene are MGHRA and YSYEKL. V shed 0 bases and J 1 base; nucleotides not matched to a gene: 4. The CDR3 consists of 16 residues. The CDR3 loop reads CASSQETGERNTEAFF. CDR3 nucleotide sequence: TGCGCCAGCAGCCAAGAGACAGGGGAAAGGAACACTGAAGCTTTCTTT.

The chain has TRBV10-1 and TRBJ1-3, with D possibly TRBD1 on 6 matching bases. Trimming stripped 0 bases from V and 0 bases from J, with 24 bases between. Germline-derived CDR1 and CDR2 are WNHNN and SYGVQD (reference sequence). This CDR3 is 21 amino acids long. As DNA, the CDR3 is TGCGCCAGCAGTGAGTCGAGAGACGACAGAAGTTGCAGGGGCTCTGGAAACACCATATATTTT. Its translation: CASSESRDDRSCRGSGNTIYF.

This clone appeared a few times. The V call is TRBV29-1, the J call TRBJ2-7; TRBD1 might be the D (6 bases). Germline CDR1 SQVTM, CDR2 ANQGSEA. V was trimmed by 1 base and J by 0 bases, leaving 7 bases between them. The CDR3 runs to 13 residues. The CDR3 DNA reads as TGCAGCGTTGAAGGGGACAACTCCTACGAGCAGTACTTC. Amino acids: CSVEGDNSYEQYF.

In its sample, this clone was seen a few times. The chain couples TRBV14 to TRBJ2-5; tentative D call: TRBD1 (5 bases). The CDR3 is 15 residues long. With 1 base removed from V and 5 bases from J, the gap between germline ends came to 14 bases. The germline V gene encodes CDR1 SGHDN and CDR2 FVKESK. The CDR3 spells CASSQVGPPAETQYF. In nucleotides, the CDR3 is TGTGCCAGCAGCCAAGTGGGGCCCCCGGCGGAGACCCAGTACTTC. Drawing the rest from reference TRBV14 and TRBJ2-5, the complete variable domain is EAGVTQFPSHSVIEKGQTVTLRCDPISGHDNLYWYRRVMGKEIKFLLHFVKESKQDESGMPNNRFLAERTGGTYSTLKVQPAELEDSGVYFCASSQVGPPAETQYFGPGTRLLVL.

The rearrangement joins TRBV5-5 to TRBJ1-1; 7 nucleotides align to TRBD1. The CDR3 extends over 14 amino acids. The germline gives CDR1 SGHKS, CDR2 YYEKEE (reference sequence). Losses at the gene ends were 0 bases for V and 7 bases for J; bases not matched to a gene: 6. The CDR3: CASSLARGGGEAFF. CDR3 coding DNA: TGTGCCAGCAGCTTGGCCCGAGGGGGCGGTGAAGCTTTCTTT. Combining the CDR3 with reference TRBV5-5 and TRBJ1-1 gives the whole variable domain DAGVTQSPTHLIKTRGQQVTLRCSPISGHKSVSWYQQVLGQGPQFIFQYYEKEERGRGNFPDRFSARQFPNYSSELNVNALLLGDSALYLCASSLARGGGEAFFGQGTRLTVV.

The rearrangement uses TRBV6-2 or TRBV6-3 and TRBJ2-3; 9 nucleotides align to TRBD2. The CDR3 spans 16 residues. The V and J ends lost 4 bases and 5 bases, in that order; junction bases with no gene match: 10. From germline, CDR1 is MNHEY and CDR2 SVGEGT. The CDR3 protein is CASSLRLAGSGDTQYF. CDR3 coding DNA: TGTGCCAGCAGTTTAAGGCTAGCGGGGAGCGGAGATACGCAGTATTTT.

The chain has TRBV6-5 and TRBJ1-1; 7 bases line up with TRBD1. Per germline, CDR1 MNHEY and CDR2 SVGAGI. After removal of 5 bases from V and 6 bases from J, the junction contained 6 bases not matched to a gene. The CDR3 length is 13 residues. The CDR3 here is CASSRDSASEAFF. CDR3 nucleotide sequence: TGTGCCAGCAGTCGGGACAGCGCTTCTGAAGCTTTCTTT.

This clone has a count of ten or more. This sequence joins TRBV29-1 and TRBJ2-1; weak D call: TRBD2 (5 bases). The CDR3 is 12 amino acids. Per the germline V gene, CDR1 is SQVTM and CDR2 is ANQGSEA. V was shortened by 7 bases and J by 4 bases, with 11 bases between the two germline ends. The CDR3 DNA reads TGCAGCGGTGGAGGCGGTTACAATGAGCAGTTCTTC. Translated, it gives CSGGGGYNEQFF.